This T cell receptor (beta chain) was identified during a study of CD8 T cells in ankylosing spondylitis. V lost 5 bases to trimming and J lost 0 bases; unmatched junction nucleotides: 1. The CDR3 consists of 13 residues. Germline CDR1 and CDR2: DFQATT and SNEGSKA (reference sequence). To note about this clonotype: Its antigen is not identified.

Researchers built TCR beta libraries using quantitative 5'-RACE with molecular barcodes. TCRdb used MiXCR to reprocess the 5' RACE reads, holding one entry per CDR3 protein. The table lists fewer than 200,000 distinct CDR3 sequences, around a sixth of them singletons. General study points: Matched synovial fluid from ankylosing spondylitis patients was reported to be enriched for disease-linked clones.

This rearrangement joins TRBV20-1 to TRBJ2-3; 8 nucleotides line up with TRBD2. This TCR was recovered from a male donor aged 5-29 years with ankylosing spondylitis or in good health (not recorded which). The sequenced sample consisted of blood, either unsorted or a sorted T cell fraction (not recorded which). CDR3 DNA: TGCAGTGCTTGGACTAGCAGCACAGATACGCAGTATTTT. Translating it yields CSAWTSSTDTQYF.